The rows below give T cell receptor beta chains drawn from one sample of a study of chemoradiotherapy in HPV16-positive cancers. Clones were sequenced by immunoSEQ multiplex PCR, and TCRdb holds only the in-frame ones, with some missing. Of approximately 5,000 clones detected, around two thirds appear once; the ten largest clones hold roughly 10%. The source material was tumor tissue, sampled from a patient who underwent chemoradiotherapy. These TCRs come from a human donor with HPV-associated anogenital cancer. Each CDR3 is given with its conserved first and last residue. D genes are given only for firm matches. Clone size is given for some rows only: seen once, a few or many times, or a class if the clone is expanded.

TRBV5-1,.,.,TRBJ2-2,CASTRSGELFF,TGCGCCAGCACCCGAAGCGGGGAGCTGTTTTTT
TRBV7-8,.,.,TRBJ2-1,CASSLKEGSYNEQFF,TGTGCCAGCAGCTTAAAGGAGGGTTCCTACAATGAGCAGTTCTTC
TRBV6-4,.,.,TRBJ1-5,CARRGTSSNNQPQHF,TGTGCCAGACGGGGAACTTCTAGTAACAATCAGCCCCAGCATTTT
TRBV7-9,TRBD1,.,TRBJ2-7,CASSGGTGGHEQYF,TGTGCCAGCAGCGGGGGGACAGGGGGCCACGAGCAGTACTTC
TRBV29-1,.,.,TRBJ2-1,CSVDVGGSGSYNEQFF,TGCAGCGTTGATGTTGGCGGATCGGGCTCCTACAATGAGCAGTTCTTC
TRBV30,.,.,TRBJ2-5,CASLTAQETQYF,TGTGCCTCTCTGACAGCCCAAGAGACCCAGTACTTC
TRBV5-5,.,once,TRBJ2-3,CASRATGTSTDTQYF,TGTGCCAGCAGGGCGACCGGGACTAGCACAGATACGCAGTATTTT
TRBV7-8,.,.,TRBJ2-7,CASSLIWRKGCCEQYF,TGTGCCAGCAGCTTAATCTGGAGAAAGGGATGTTGCGAGCAGTACTTC
TRBV29-1,.,once,TRBJ2-7,CSVVLDSSYEQYF,TGCAGCGTTGTACTGGACAGCTCCTACGAGCAGTACTTC
TRBV10-3,.,.,TRBJ2-7,CATKQDSSSYEQYF,TGTGCCACCAAACAGGACAGCAGCTCCTACGAGCAGTACTTC
TRBV19,TRBD2,.,TRBJ2-7,CASSIGTSGYEQYF,TGTGCCAGTAGTATAGGGACTAGCGGCTACGAGCAGTACTTC
TRBV6-5,.,.,TRBJ2-3,CASTGMGGDTQYF,TGTGCCAGCACAGGGATGGGGGGTGATACGCAGTATTTT
TRBV18,.,.,TRBJ2-3,CASLAGNVNYGTDTQYF,TGTGCCAGCCTCGCGGGGAATGTTAACTATGGCACAGATACGCAGTATTTT
TRBV28,.,few,TRBJ2-1,CASRAQGHNEQFF,TGTGCCAGCAGGGCGCAGGGCCACAATGAGCAGTTCTTC
TRBV14,.,.,TRBJ1-1,CASSQELRVNTEAFF,TGTGCCAGCAGCCAAGAATTGCGCGTGAACACTGAAGCTTTCTTT
TRBV6-5,TRBD1,.,TRBJ1-5,CASRGTASNQPQHF,TGTGCCAGCAGAGGGACAGCCAGCAATCAGCCCCAGCATTTT
TRBV5-1,TRBD1,few,TRBJ1-2,CASSYGQGDGYTF,TGCGCCAGCAGCTACGGACAGGGCGATGGCTACACCTTC
TRBV4-1,TRBD2,.,TRBJ2-1,CASSQSSTSGSSYNEQFF,TGCGCCAGCAGCCAAAGCTCCACTAGCGGGAGCTCCTACAATGAGCAGTTCTTC
TRBV27,.,.,TRBJ1-4,CASSRDGGSTNEKLFF,TGTGCCAGCAGCCGAGACGGGGGGAGTACTAATGAAAAACTGTTTTTT
TRBV9,.,few,TRBJ1-1,CASSVAGEVTEAFF,TGTGCCAGCAGCGTAGCAGGGGAGGTCACTGAAGCTTTCTTT
TRBV7-3,.,.,TRBJ2-7,CASSLIANSYEQYF,TGTGCCAGCAGCTTGATAGCGAACTCCTACGAGCAGTACTTC
TRBV7-3,TRBD2,.,TRBJ2-3,CASSQRVIAGSGTDTQYF,TGTGCCAGCAGCCAACGGGTGATAGCGGGAAGTGGCACAGATACGCAGTATTTT
TRBV11-2,.,.,TRBJ1-4,CASSPSGPSEKLFF,TGTGCCAGCAGCCCTAGCGGGCCCAGTGAAAAACTGTTTTTT
TRBV5-4,TRBD1,.,TRBJ1-5,CASSYNQGDQPQHF,TGTGCCAGCAGCTATAATCAGGGGGATCAGCCCCAGCATTTT
TRBV18,.,few,TRBJ1-1,CASSPQGPGNTEAFF,TGTGCCAGCTCACCCCAGGGACCCGGGAACACTGAAGCTTTCTTT
TRBV5-1,.,few,TRBJ2-3,CANPSTDTQYF,TGCGCCAACCCCTCCACAGATACGCAGTATTTT
TRBV7-9,TRBD1,.,TRBJ2-3,CASSVNQGAIADTQYF,TGTGCCAGCAGCGTGAATCAGGGGGCAATAGCAGATACGCAGTATTTT
TRBV9,TRBD2,.,TRBJ2-1,CASSVGTSGLSYNEQFF,TGTGCCAGCAGCGTAGGGACTAGCGGGTTATCCTACAATGAGCAGTTCTTC
TRBV29-1,.,.,TRBJ1-2,CSVEWATNYGYTF,TGCAGCGTTGAATGGGCTACCAACTATGGCTACACCTTC
TRBV4-1,TRBD1,.,TRBJ1-1,CASSQVDRDTEAFF,TGCGCCAGCAGCCAAGTCGACAGGGACACTGAAGCTTTCTTT
TRBV2,TRBD1,.,TRBJ2-7,CASRGQVRSYEQYF,TGTGCCAGCAGAGGACAGGTTCGCTCCTACGAGCAGTACTTC
TRBV12-1,.,.,TRBJ2-7,CASSSLTSSNYEQYF,TGTGCCAGCAGCTCGTTGACTAGTTCTAACTACGAGCAGTACTTC
TRBV7-7,TRBD2,once,TRBJ2-7,CASSLAVGGVGEQYF,TGTGCTAGCAGCTTAGCCGTGGGGGGGGTCGGCGAGCAGTACTTC
TRBV12-5,.,few,TRBJ1-2,CASGLYPLSDRCDYTF,TGTGCTAGTGGTTTGTACCCCCTCTCCGACAGATGTGACTACACCTTC
TRBV7-8,.,few,TRBJ1-4,CASSWEGPNEKLFF,TGTGCCAGCAGCTGGGAAGGCCCGAATGAAAAACTGTTTTTT
TRBV6-1,.,.,TRBJ1-4,CASRGASNEKLFF,TGTGCCAGCAGGGGAGCCAGTAATGAAAAACTGTTTTTT
TRBV5-6,TRBD1,.,TRBJ2-7,CASSWTGRDEQYF,TGTGCCAGCAGCTGGACAGGGCGCGACGAGCAGTACTTC
TRBV2,.,.,TRBJ1-5,CASSREGGGMGQPQHF,TGTGCCAGCAGTAGAGAAGGAGGGGGAATGGGTCAGCCCCAGCATTTT
TRBV11-2,.,once,TRBJ1-6,CASSPGNSPLHF,TGTGCCAGCAGCCCAGGGAATTCACCCCTCCACTTT
TRBV5-6,TRBD1,few,TRBJ2-1,CASSCWGTGSYNEQFF,TGTGCCAGCAGCTGCTGGGGGACAGGATCGTACAATGAGCAGTTCTTC
TRBV6-5,.,.,TRBJ2-1,CASSYSMAGRGEQFF,TGTGCCAGCAGTTACTCGATGGCGGGACGAGGGGAGCAGTTCTTC
TRBV9,.,.,TRBJ2-6,CASSVGGPDSGANVLTF,TGTGCCAGCAGCGTAGGAGGCCCCGACTCTGGGGCCAACGTCCTGACTTTC
TRBV11-3,.,.,TRBJ2-3,CASSEGRPTDTQYF,TGTGCCAGCAGCGAAGGTCGCCCCACAGATACGCAGTATTTT